The 5 T cell receptor beta chains in this list originate from one sample, sequenced in a study of spatial heterogeneity in lung cancer. Which antigens these TCRs recognize remains unknown. TCRdb used MiXCR to reprocess the 5' RACE reads, holding one entry per CDR3 protein. The sample contains around 7,900 distinct CDR3 sequences, 14% to 15% of which appear only once. Notes on the study in general: How many expanded intratumoral alpha and beta TCRs were present tracked the tumor mutation count, which was a count of nonsynonymous mutations.

Time point specified: sample taken at primary tumor resection. The specimen comprised lung tumor tissue, sampled at surgery. These TCRs come from a female donor with early-stage non-small cell lung cancer.

This clonotype occurred many times. Being off target in a library aimed at alpha chains, this beta chain has a size of little meaning. The V call is TRBV28, the J call TRBJ2-1; D possibly uses TRBD1 or TRBD2 (5 bases each). Germline values: CDR1 MDHEN, CDR2 SYDVKM. This CDR3 spans 13 amino acids. Trimming stripped 7 bases from V and 6 bases from J, with 13 bases between. Here the CDR3 DNA reads TGTGCCAGCATTATGAGTGGGGGCAATGAGCAGTTCTTC. It codes for CASIMSGGNEQFF.

This clonotype is medium-sized. Since it is a stray read in a library aimed at alpha chains, this beta chain has a size that is not meaningful. The chain joins TRBV28 to TRBJ2-3, with no clear D. Germline CDR1 MDHEN, CDR2 SYDVKM. V dropped 3 bases and J dropped 1 base, with 8 bases sitting between them. This CDR3 comprises 14 residues. CDR3 DNA sequence: TGTGCCAGCAGTTTCCTTTCCGGCACAGATACGCAGTATTTT. Amino acid sequence: CASSFLSGTDTQYF.

This clonotype is deemed medium-sized. This beta chain slipped into a library made for alpha chains as a stray read, so its size is not meaningful. The chain recombines TRBV7-2 with TRBJ1-1, with a weak D call TRBD1 (5 bases). From germline, CDR1 is SGHTA and CDR2 FQGNSA. Trimming took 1 base from V and 1 from J, leaving 13 bases between them. The CDR3 consists of 16 residues. CDR3 DNA sequence: TGTGCCAGCAGCTTAGGGTTCGCAGGGCGGAACACTGAAGCTTTCTTT. Its translation: CASSLGFAGRNTEAFF.

Ten or more counts support this clonotype. This beta chain represents an off-target read in a library built for alpha chains; its size is of limited meaning. V usage is TRBV18 and J usage is TRBJ2-7; TRBD1 agrees at 8 bases. V lost 3 bases to trimming and J lost 5 bases; unmatched junction nucleotides: 6. This CDR3 spans 14 amino acids. Per the germline V gene, CDR1 is KGHSH and CDR2 is LQKENI. The CDR3 region has the DNA TGTGCCAGCTCACCGACGACAGGGGCCCACGAGCAGTACTTC. Protein product: CASSPTTGAHEQYF.

This clonotype occurred many times. This beta chain is a stray read from a library made for alpha chains; its abundance is not meaningful. The V call is TRBV5-1, the J call TRBJ1-4; a possible D gene is TRBD1 (6 bases). This CDR3 spans 13 amino acids. Trimming stripped 1 base from V and 8 bases from J, with 9 bases between. In germline, CDR1 is SGHRS, CDR2 YFSETQ. DNA of the CDR3: TGCGCCAGCAGCTTGACAGGGTTGGAAAAACTGTTTTTT. Translating it yields CASSLTGLEKLFF. The variable domain in full, completed from reference TRBV5-1 and TRBJ1-4, reads KAGVTQTPRYLIKTRGQQVTLSCSPISGHRSVSWYQQTPGQGLQFLFEYFSETQRNKGNFPGRFSGRQFSNSRSEMNVSTLELGDSALYLCASSLTGLEKLFFGSGTQLSVL.